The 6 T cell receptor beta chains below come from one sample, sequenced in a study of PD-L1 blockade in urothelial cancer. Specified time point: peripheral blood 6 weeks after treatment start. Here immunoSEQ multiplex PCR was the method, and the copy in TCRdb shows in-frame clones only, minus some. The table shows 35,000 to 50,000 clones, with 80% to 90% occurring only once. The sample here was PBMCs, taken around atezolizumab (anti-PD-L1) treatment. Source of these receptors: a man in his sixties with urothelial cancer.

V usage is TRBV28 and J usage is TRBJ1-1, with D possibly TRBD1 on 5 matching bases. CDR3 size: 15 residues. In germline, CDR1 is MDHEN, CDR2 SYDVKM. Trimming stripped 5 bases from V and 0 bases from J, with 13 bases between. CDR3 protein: CASSVGGSMNTEAFF. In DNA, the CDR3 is TGTGCCAGCAGTGTTGGGGGGTCCATGAACACTGAAGCTTTCTTT.

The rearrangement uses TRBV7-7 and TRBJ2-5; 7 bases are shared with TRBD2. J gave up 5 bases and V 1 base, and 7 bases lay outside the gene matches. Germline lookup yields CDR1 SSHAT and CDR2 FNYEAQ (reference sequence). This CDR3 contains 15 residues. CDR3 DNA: TGTGCCAGCAGCTTAGGTCGGGGGGAAACGGAGACCCAGTACTTC. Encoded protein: CASSLGRGETETQYF.

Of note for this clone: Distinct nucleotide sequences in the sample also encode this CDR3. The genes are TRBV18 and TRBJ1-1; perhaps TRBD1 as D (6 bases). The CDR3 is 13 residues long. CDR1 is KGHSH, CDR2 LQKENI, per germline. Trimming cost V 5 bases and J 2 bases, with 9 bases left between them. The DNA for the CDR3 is TGTGCCAGCTCATCGGACAGAAACACTGAAGCTTTCTTT. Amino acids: CASSSDRNTEAFF.

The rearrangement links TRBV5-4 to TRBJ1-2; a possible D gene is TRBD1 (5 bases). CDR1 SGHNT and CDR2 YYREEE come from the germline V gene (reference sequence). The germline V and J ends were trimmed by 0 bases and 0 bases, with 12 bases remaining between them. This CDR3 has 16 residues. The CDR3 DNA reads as TGTGCCAGCAGCTTGGCCGGGGGTAATACTAACTATGGCTACACCTTC. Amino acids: CASSLAGGNTNYGYTF.

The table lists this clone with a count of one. This CDR3 reads CASSPGQDNTIYF. The CDR3 DNA reads TGTGCCAGCTCACCGGGACAAGATAACACCATATATTTT. The V gene is TRBV18, the J gene TRBJ1-3; tentative D call: TRBD1 (6 bases). The CDR3 has 13 amino acids. The ends were cut back, 3 bases at V and 7 bases at J, with 10 bases in the middle. Germline CDR1 KGHSH, CDR2 LQKENI.

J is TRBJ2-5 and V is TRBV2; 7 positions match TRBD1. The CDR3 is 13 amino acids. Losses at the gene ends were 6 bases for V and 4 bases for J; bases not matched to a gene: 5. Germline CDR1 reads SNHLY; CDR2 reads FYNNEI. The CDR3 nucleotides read TGTGCCAGCAGCGCGAACAGGGGAGAGACCCAGTACTTC. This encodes CASSANRGETQYF.